These 29 T cell receptor beta chains share one sample of origin, sequenced in a study of blood T cell repertoires in COVID-19. Profiled with immunoSEQ multiplex PCR; TCRdb holds only in-frame clones, not every one. The sample yields about 220,000 clones, around 84% seen once. Sequenced input: peripheral blood. The receptors were gathered from a woman aged 60 to 75 who had recovered from COVID-19.

The chain has TRBV29-1 and TRBJ2-3, with D hard to call. In germline, CDR1 is SQVTM, CDR2 ANQGSEA. V was cut by 3 bases and J by 5 bases, with 6 bases left in between. This CDR3 spans 11 amino acids. This CDR3 reads CSVEALDTQYF. The CDR3 nucleotides read TGCAGCGTTGAGGCCTTAGATACGCAGTATTTT.

Details on this clone: At the DNA level, this CDR3 is encoded by other sequences in the same sample as well. V gene TRBV9 combines with J gene TRBJ2-2; 8 nucleotides agree with TRBD2. There are 15 residues in the CDR3. J gave up 4 bases and V 0 bases, and 2 bases lay outside the gene matches. Germline-derived CDR1 and CDR2 are SGDLS and YYNGEE. The CDR3 region has the DNA TGTGCCAGCAGCGTAGTACGGGGGGGCACCGGGGAGCTGTTTTTT. Protein product: CASSVVRGGTGELFF. Variable domain in full (rest from reference TRBV9 and TRBJ2-2): DSGVTQTPKHLITATGQRVTLRCSPRSGDLSVYWYQQSLDQGLQFLIQYYNGEERAKGNILERFSAQQFPDLHSELNLSSLELGDSALYFCASSVVRGGTGELFFGEGSRLTVL.

In DNA form, the CDR3 reads TGTGCCAGCAGCAAGGGACAGGGCTATGGCTACACCTTC. Encoded protein: CASSKGQGYGYTF. This chain joins TRBV5-4 and TRBJ1-2; 9 bases are a match to TRBD1. V was pared by 4 bases and J by 4 bases, with 2 bases of the junction left unmatched. CDR3 length equals 13 residues. Looked up from germline, CDR1 is SGHNT and CDR2 is YYREEE (reference sequence).

The chain joins TRBV12-3 or TRBV12-4 to TRBJ1-2, with 7 bases aligning to TRBD1. This CDR3 is built from 13 residues. Trimming removed 5 bases from V and 3 bases from J; junction bases left unmatched: 3. Here the CDR3 reads CASSATGDYGYTF. CDR3 DNA: TGTGCCAGCAGTGCCACAGGGGACTATGGCTACACCTTC.

The chain has TRBV3-1 (or the pseudogene TRBV3-2) and TRBJ1-2; no clear D. This CDR3 has 11 amino acids. Germline CDR1 reads LGHDT; CDR2 reads YNNKEL (reference sequence). With 5 bases removed from V and 3 bases from J, the gap between germline ends came to 4 bases. The CDR3 nucleotides are TGTGCCAGCAGCTCATACTATGGCTACACCTTC. Amino acids: CASSSYYGYTF.

The chain employs TRBV6-6 and TRBJ2-7; 7 bases are a match to TRBD1. Germline CDR1 and CDR2: MNHNY and SVGAGI (reference sequence). The CDR3 is made up of 11 amino acids. V shed 8 bases, J shed 4 bases, and the junction held 2 bases outside the gene matches. As DNA, the CDR3 is TGTGCCAGCGGGACAGAGTACGAGCAGTACTTC. It translates to CASGTEYEQYF.

This clone was seen a few times. V and J are TRBV6-2 or TRBV6-3 and TRBJ2-7; TRBD1 matches 12 bases. With V trimmed by 1 base and J by 6 bases, 4 bases remained unmatched. The CDR3 consists of 15 residues. In germline, CDR1 is MNHEY, CDR2 SVGEGT. This CDR3 is CASSYLPGQGAEQYF. The CDR3 DNA is TGTGCCAGCAGTTACTTACCGGGACAGGGGGCCGAGCAGTACTTC.

This sequence joins TRBV21-1 and TRBJ2-2; TRBD2, the D gene given by the table, was not confirmed from the DNA. TRBV21-1 is listed as a pseudogene. The CDR3 is 16 amino acids. The CDR3 region has the DNA TGTGCCAGCAGCAGGGGACTAGCGGGGAACACCGGGGAGCTGTTTTTT. It specifies CASSRGLAGNTGELFF.

The CDR3, as DNA: TGTGCCAGCAGCGCTAGCGGGGGGGGTTACAATGAGCAGTTCTTC. As protein: CASSASGGGYNEQFF. This chain connects TRBV9 to TRBJ2-1; 12 nucleotides match TRBD2. CDR3 length equals 15 residues. Losses at the gene ends were 3 bases for V and 4 bases for J; bases not matched to a gene: 2. In germline, CDR1 is SGDLS, CDR2 YYNGEE.

Regarding this clone: The sample has other DNA sequences that encode this CDR3 too. The genes are TRBV7-3 and TRBJ2-2, with D possibly being TRBD1 (5 bases). Trimming cost V 5 bases and J 1 base, with 8 bases left between them. This CDR3 comprises 14 residues. The germline V gene encodes CDR1 SGHTA and CDR2 FQGTGA. The CDR3 protein is CASSPDRNTGELFF. CDR3 DNA sequence: TGTGCCAGCAGCCCCGACAGGAACACCGGGGAGCTGTTTTTT.

The chain is built from TRBV6-5 and TRBJ2-7; TRBD2 agrees at 8 bases. V lost 8 bases, J lost 2 bases, and 8 bases stayed unmatched. There are 14 residues in the CDR3. In germline, CDR1 is MNHEY, CDR2 SVGAGI. The CDR3 is CASFFSGAPYEQYF. The CDR3, as DNA: TGTGCCAGCTTCTTTAGCGGGGCCCCCTACGAGCAGTACTTC.

This clone showed up just a few times. The V gene is TRBV9, the J gene TRBJ1-1; a possible D gene is TRBD1 (6 bases). Trimming stripped 3 bases from V and 4 bases from J, with 16 bases between. Germline V gene lookup returns CDR1 SGDLS and CDR2 YYNGEE. The CDR3 contains 15 residues. As DNA, the CDR3 is TGTGCCAGCAGCGGAGGGGGGGATGTGGGCACTGAAGCTTTCTTT. Translating it yields CASSGGGDVGTEAFF.

This chain connects TRBV18 to TRBJ2-1; D possibly corresponds to TRBD2 (7 bases). The CDR3 covers 17 residues. Looked up from germline, CDR1 is KGHSH and CDR2 is LQKENI. Trimming cost V 3 bases and J 3 bases, with 18 bases left between them. The CDR3 is CASSPERGGAGYNEQFF. The CDR3 nucleotides read TGTGCCAGCTCACCGGAGAGGGGGGGCGCAGGCTACAATGAGCAGTTCTTC.

The chain couples TRBV2 to TRBJ2-3; the match to TRBD1 covers 8 bases. From germline, CDR1 is SNHLY and CDR2 FYNNEI. This CDR3 comprises 15 residues. V dropped 5 bases and J dropped 2; count of bases not matched to a gene: 6. CDR3 nucleotide sequence: TGTGCCAGCAGTTTTGACAGGGGTATCACAGATACGCAGTATTTT. It is translated as CASSFDRGITDTQYF.

The rearrangement joins TRBV18 to TRBJ1-1; D ambiguous. The CDR3 covers 15 residues. Trimming cost V 3 bases and J 1 base, with 12 bases left between them. Per germline, CDR1 KGHSH and CDR2 LQKENI. This CDR3 reads CASSPWVGRNTEAFF. The CDR3 DNA follows: TGTGCCAGCTCACCCTGGGTCGGGAGGAACACTGAAGCTTTCTTT.

The J gene is TRBJ1-1, the V gene TRBV6-6; maybe TRBD1 (5 bases). Germline CDR1 and CDR2: MNHNY and SVGAGI (reference sequence). V gave up 5 bases and J gave up 1 base, with 8 bases separating them. The CDR3 is made up of 13 amino acids. CDR3 bases: TGTGCCAGCAGTCGCGACAGGAACACTGAAGCTTTCTTT. Protein: CASSRDRNTEAFF.

The rearrangement joins TRBV6-5 to TRBJ2-1; TRBD2 might be the D (5 bases). The CDR3 runs 13 residues. Germline CDR1 MNHEY, CDR2 SVGAGI. With 8 bases removed from V and 8 bases from J, the gap between germline ends came to 16 bases. The chain's CDR3 is CASGSTLAHEQFF. CDR3 nucleotide sequence: TGTGCCAGCGGATCCACCCTAGCCCATGAGCAGTTCTTC.

The chain links TRBV5-4 to TRBJ1-2, with 7 bases aligning to TRBD1. This CDR3 has 14 amino acids. Germline V gives CDR1 SGHNT, CDR2 YYREEE (reference sequence). The J segment lost 7 bases and the V segment lost 4 bases, leaving 10 bases of the junction unmatched. The CDR3 DNA follows: TGTGCCAGCAGCCGGCTAACAGGGGAGGTTGGCTACACCTTC. It yields the protein CASSRLTGEVGYTF. Based on the CDR3 plus reference TRBV5-4 and TRBJ1-2, the full variable domain is ETGVTQSPTHLIKTRGQQVTLRCSSQSGHNTVSWYQQALGQGPQFIFQYYREEENGRGNFPPRFSGLQFPNYSSELNVNALELDDSALYLCASSRLTGEVGYTFGSGTRLTVV.

This chain uses TRBV7-8 with TRBJ1-6; tentative D call: TRBD1 (5 bases). V was trimmed by 6 bases and J by 4 bases, leaving 10 bases between them. The CDR3 has 14 residues. Looked up from germline, CDR1 is SGHVS and CDR2 is FQNEAQ. The CDR3 sequence is CASRLGQYNSPLHF. CDR3 nucleotides: TGTGCCAGCAGGTTGGGGCAGTATAATTCACCCCTCCACTTT.

The chain couples TRBV5-1 to TRBJ2-3, with TRBD2 matching 8 bases. J gave up 1 base and V 4 bases, and 2 bases lay outside the gene matches. Germline V gene lookup returns CDR1 SGHRS and CDR2 YFSETQ. CDR3 length equals 14 residues. For the CDR3, the DNA is TGCGCCAGCAGCCCCGGGGGGGGCACAGATACGCAGTATTTT. Amino acid sequence: CASSPGGGTDTQYF.

The chain combines TRBV11-2 with TRBJ2-7; TRBD1 matches at 8 bases. The junction had 6 bases not matched to a gene; V was cut back by 2 bases and J by 3 bases. The CDR3 has 15 residues. From germline, CDR1 is SGHAT and CDR2 FQNNGV. The CDR3 region has the DNA TGTGCCAGCAGCTTAAGAAGACAGGGGAGCTACGAGCAGTACTTC. As protein: CASSLRRQGSYEQYF.

The rearrangement uses TRBV7-2 and TRBJ2-7, with 7 bases matching TRBD2. CDR1 is SGHTA, CDR2 FQGNSA, per germline. The CDR3 is made up of 14 amino acids. V gave up 7 bases and J gave up 3 bases; unmatched junction bases: 9. CDR3 sequence: CASNFGGGGYEQYF. The DNA of the CDR3 is TGTGCCAGCAACTTTGGGGGGGGAGGCTACGAGCAGTACTTC.

This clone was counted a single time. This sequence joins TRBV5-4 and TRBJ1-1; D unclear. The CDR3 runs to 13 residues. Trimming removed 4 bases from V and 0 bases from J, with 7 bases in between. The germline CDR1 and CDR2 sequences are SGHNT and YYREEE (reference sequence). CDR3 region: CASSQTVNTEAFF. DNA for the CDR3: TGTGCCAGCAGCCAAACAGTGAACACTGAAGCTTTCTTT. The full variable domain, its missing parts supplied by reference TRBV5-4 and TRBJ1-1, is ETGVTQSPTHLIKTRGQQVTLRCSSQSGHNTVSWYQQALGQGPQFIFQYYREEENGRGNFPPRFSGLQFPNYSSELNVNALELDDSALYLCASSQTVNTEAFFGQGTRLTVV.

The V gene is TRBV29-1, the J gene TRBJ2-4; perhaps TRBD1 as D (6 bases). V lost 4 bases, J lost 8 bases, and 15 bases lay in between. The CDR3 is 13 amino acids. Germline-derived CDR1 and CDR2 are SQVTM and ANQGSEA. The CDR3: CSVARGRGDIQYF. The DNA for the CDR3 is TGCAGCGTTGCCAGGGGCAGGGGAGACATTCAGTACTTC.

A single count supports this clone. The rearrangement links TRBV11-2 to TRBJ1-3; D gene ambiguous. The length of the CDR3 is 19 residues. V lost 5 bases and J 2 bases, leaving 25 bases between the germline ends. CDR1 is SGHAT, CDR2 FQNNGV, per germline. The CDR3 DNA is TGTGCCAGCAGCCCCTCTATTGACGGCGGAGGGTCGCCTGGAAACACCATATATTTT. Protein: CASSPSIDGGGSPGNTIYF. Complete variable domain (other parts from reference TRBV11-2 and TRBJ1-3): EAGVAQSPRYKIIEKRQSVAFWCNPISGHATLYWYQQILGQGPKLLIQFQNNGVVDDSQLPKDRFSAERLKGVDSTLKIQPAKLEDSAVYLCASSPSIDGGGSPGNTIYFGEGSWLTVV.

The J gene is TRBJ1-2, the V gene TRBV7-9; TRBD1 matches 7 bases. The CDR3 runs to 16 residues. After removal of 2 bases from V and 6 bases from J, the junction contained 12 bases not matched to a gene. The germline gives CDR1 SEHNR, CDR2 FQNEAQ (reference sequence). CDR3 nucleotides: TGTGCCAGCAGCTTATCAGGGACAGTTGGGGCGGATGGCTACACCTTC. Translated: CASSLSGTVGADGYTF. The entire variable domain, with the rest obtained from reference TRBV7-9 and TRBJ1-2, is as follows: DTGVSQNPRHKITKRGQNVTFRCDPISEHNRLYWYRQTLGQGPEFLTYFQNEAQLEKSRLLSDRFSAERPKGSFSTLEIQRTEQGDSAMYLCASSLSGTVGADGYTFGSGTRLTVV.

CDR3 DNA: TGTGCCTGGAGTGTAGGGAGGGGTGGCAATCAGCCCCAGCATTTT. Translation: CAWSVGRGGNQPQHF. This chain uses TRBV30 with TRBJ1-5; perhaps TRBD1 as D (5 bases). The V end was cut by 0 bases, the J end by 2 bases, with 11 bases between. This CDR3 is 15 amino acids long. The V gene's germline CDR1 is GTSNPN and CDR2 SVGIG (reference sequence).

The chain joins TRBV12-5 to TRBJ1-6; D uncertain. The CDR3 is 16 residues long. Germline CDR1 is LGHNT and CDR2 is FRNRAP. V was pared by 5 bases and J by 1 base, with 12 bases between. The chain's CDR3 is CASGVQSFSYNSPLHF. Written as DNA, the CDR3 is TGTGCTAGTGGTGTACAGAGTTTTTCCTATAATTCACCCCTCCACTTT. Based on the CDR3 plus reference TRBV12-5 and TRBJ1-6, the full variable domain is DARVTQTPRHKVTEMGQEVTMRCQPILGHNTVFWYRQTMMQGLELLAYFRNRAPLDDSGMPKDRFSAEMPDATLATLKIQPSEPRDSAVYFCASGVQSFSYNSPLHFGNGTRLTVT.

The gene calls are TRBV7-8 and TRBJ1-1; weak D call: TRBD1 (6 bases). This CDR3 is 15 amino acids long. From germline, CDR1 is SGHVS and CDR2 FQNEAQ. V shed 1 base and J shed 3 bases, with 12 bases lying between them. The CDR3 spells CASSLGTGWDTEAFF. CDR3 nucleotides: TGTGCCAGCAGCTTAGGAACAGGGTGGGACACTGAAGCTTTCTTT.